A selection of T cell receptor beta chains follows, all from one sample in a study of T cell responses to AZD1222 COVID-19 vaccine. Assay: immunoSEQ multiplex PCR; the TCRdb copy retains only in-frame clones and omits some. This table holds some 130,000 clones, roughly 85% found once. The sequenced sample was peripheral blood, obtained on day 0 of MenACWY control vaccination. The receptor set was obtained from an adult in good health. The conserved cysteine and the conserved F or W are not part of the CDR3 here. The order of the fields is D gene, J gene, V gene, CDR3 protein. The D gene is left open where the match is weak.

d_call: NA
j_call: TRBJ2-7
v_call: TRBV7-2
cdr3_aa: ASSPGRNYEQY

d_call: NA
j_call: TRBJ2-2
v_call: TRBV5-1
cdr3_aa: ASSLASATGELF

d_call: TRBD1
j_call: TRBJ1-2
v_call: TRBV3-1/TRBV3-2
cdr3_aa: ASSQAGTGGYT

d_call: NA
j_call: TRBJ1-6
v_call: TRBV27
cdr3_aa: ASSPNRDPLH

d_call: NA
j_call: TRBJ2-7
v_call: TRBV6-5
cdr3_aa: ASRITGQGEQY

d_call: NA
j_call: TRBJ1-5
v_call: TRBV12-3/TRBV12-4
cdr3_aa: ASSTGPYQPQH

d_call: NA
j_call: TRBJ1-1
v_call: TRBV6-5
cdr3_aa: ASSYSGVRLNTEAF

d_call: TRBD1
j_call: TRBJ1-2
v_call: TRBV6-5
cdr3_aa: ASNTGTGLLGGYT

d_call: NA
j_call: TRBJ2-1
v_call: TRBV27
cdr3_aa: ASTTLLVNEQF

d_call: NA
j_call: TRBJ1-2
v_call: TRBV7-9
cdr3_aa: ASSFGTGYGYT

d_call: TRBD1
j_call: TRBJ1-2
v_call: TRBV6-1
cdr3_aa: ASSEALGTASYGYT

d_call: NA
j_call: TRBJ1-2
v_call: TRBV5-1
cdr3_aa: ASSLGDHGYT

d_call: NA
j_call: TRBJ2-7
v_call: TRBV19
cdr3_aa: ASIGPGSYEQY

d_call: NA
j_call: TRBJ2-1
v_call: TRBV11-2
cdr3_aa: ASSLVIGLAPWGLF

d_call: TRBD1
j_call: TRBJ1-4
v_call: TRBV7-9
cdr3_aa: ASSPPGGGGLTNEKLF

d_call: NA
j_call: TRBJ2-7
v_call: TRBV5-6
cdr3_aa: ASSAGHGAYEQY

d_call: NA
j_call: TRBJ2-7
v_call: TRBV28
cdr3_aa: ASSRGLYEQY

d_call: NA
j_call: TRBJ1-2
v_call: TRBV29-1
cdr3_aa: SVDRRAGYGYT

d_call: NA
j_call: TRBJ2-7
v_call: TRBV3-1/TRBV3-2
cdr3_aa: ASSQELVVSEQY

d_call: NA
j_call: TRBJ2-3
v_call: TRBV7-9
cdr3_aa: ASSRVLGRTDTQY

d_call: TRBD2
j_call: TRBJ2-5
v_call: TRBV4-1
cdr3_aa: ASSQVSDTSFAGGPRQETQY

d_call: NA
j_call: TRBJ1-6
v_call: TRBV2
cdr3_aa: ASRATVDSPLH

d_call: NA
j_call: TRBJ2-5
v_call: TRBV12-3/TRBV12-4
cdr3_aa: ASSQDWETQY

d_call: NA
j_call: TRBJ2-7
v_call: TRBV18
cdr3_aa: ASSPPGTFYEQY

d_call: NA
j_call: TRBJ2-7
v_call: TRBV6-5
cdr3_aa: ASSFQRDRGHEQY

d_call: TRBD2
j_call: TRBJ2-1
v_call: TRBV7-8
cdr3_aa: ASSFYGLAGGPGEQF

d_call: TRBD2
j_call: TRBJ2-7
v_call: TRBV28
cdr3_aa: AVETSGSQYEQY

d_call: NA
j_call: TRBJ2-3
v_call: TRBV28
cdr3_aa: ASSTSEGTDTQY

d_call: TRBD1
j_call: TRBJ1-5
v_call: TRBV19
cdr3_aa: ASSLPPGQGRYGIHQPQH

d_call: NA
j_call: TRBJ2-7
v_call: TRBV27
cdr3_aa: ASSLSKTGSGYYEQY

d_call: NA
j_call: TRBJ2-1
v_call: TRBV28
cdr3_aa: ASSLQFEQF

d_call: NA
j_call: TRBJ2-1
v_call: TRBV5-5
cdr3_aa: ASSHTGSSPYNEQF

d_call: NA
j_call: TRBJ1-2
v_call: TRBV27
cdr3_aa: ASSSGGDYGYT

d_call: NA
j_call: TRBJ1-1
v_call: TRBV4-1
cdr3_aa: ASSQDPAGPNEAF

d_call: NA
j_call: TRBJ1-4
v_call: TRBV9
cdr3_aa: ASSDGGAIGKLF

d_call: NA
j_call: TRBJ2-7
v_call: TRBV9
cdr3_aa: ASSPAGEGYEQY

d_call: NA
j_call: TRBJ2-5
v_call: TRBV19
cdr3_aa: ASSIHGETQY

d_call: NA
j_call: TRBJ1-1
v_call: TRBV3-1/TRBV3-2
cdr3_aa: ASSQESSGGTMNTEAF

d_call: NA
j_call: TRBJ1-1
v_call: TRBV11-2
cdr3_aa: ASSSRGGRSMNTEAF

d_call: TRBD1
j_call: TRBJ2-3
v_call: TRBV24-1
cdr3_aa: ATGAGQGTDTQY

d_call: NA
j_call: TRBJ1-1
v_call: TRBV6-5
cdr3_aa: ASSYEGTHQKTF

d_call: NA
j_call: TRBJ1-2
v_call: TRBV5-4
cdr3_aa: ASSLEVRDNYGYT

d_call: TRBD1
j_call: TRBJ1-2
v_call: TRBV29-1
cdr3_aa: SVEAGGLDGYT

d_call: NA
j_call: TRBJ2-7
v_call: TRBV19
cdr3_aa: ASSIALTGIHEQY

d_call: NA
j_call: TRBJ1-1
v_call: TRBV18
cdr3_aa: ASSPPGIQNTEAF

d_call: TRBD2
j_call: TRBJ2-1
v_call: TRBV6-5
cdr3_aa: ASSSPGGTDGNEQF

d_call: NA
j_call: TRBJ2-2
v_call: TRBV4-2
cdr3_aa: ASSVAHPTGELF

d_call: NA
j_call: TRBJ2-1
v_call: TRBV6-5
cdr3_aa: ASSYSGPGTEQF

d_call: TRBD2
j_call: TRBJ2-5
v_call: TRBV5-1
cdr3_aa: ASTRTSGRRETQY

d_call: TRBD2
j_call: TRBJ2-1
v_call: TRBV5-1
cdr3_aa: ASSLVGTSGSQEQF

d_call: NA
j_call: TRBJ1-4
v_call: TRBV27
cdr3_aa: ASSFRDTNEKLF

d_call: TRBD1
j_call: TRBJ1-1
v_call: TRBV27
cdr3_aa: ASRTGGTEAF

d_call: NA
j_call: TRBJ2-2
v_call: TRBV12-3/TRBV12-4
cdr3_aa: ASSSLYTGELF

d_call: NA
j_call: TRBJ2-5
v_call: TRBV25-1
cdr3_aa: ASSGRDRRWGNLETQY

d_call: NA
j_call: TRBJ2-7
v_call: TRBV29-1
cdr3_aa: SVAWADEQY

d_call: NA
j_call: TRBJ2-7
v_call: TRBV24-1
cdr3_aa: ATSPTGTNSYEQY

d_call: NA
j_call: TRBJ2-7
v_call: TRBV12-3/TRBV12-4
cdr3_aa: ASSLARYEQY

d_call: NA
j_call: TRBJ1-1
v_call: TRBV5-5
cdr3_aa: ASSLTHLRTEAF

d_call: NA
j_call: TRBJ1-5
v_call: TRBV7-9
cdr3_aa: ASSALGGNQPQH